The 24 T cell receptor beta chains presented below share a single source sample, sequenced in a study of beta chain features in type 1 diabetes (dated by TCRdb to about 2018). The library was built by means of the immunoSEQ multiplex PCR assay. The High Capacity cDNA Reverse Transcription Kit was used to reverse transcribe all of the isolated RNA, meaning that expressed TCRB transcripts were what got sequenced. Held by TCRdb, this immuneACCESS table contains in-frame sequences only and omits some clones. Under half of the omission traces to an unresolved V gene where checked; the cause of the rest is unknown. The sample yields roughly 350,000 clones; approximately 10% were counted once. The top ten clonotypes cover approximately 0.016% of the sample. The sequenced material came from naive CD4+ T cells from blood. Reading the label with the study, this specimen's cell subset or site is: true naive CD4+ T cells. Receptor source: a woman in her 30s in good health.

About this clone itself: Other DNA variants within this sample encode the same CDR3. This chain uses TRBV28 with TRBJ2-6; perhaps TRBD2 as D (6 bases). The V gene lost 3 bases and the J gene lost 4 bases, with 10 bases spanning the gap. Per the germline V gene, CDR1 is MDHEN and CDR2 is SYDVKM. The CDR3 has 15 residues. CDR3 sequence: CASSFRGSGANVLTF. The CDR3 DNA sequence: TGTGCCAGCAGTTTCCGGGGGTCCGGGGCCAACGTCCTGACTTTC.

This sequence joins TRBV5-1 and TRBJ2-3; 8 bases align to TRBD2. Looked up from germline, CDR1 is SGHRS and CDR2 is YFSETQ. V trimming: 4 bases; J trimming: 3 bases; junction bases outside the gene matches: 10. The CDR3 is 16 amino acids. The CDR3 nucleotides read TGCGCCAGCAGCCCCGGGAGGGCCCGGGGGACAGATACGCAGTATTTT. The encoded protein is CASSPGRARGTDTQYF.

V and J are TRBV5-1 and TRBJ2-1; D remains ambiguous. Trimming pared 3 bases from V and 5 bases from J, leaving 12 bases between. The CDR3 has 14 amino acids. The V gene's germline CDR1 is SGHRS and CDR2 YFSETQ. The CDR3, as DNA: TGCGCCAGCAGCTATCCTAGGTCAAACAATGAGCAGTTCTTC. Translated: CASSYPRSNNEQFF.

The rearrangement links TRBV7-2 to TRBJ2-3; unclear D gene. V was cut by 1 base and J by 5 bases, with 13 bases left in between. Germline CDR1 and CDR2: SGHTA and FQGNSA. This CDR3 contains 15 residues. The CDR3 reads CASSLVSPELDTQYF. The CDR3 nucleotides are TGTGCCAGCAGCTTAGTCAGTCCGGAGTTAGATACGCAGTATTTT.

The genes are TRBV28 and TRBJ2-3; perhaps TRBD2 as D (6 bases). The CDR3 sequence is 12 residues long. Germline V gene sequence: CDR1 MDHEN, CDR2 SYDVKM. Trimming pared 5 bases from V and 10 bases from J, leaving 13 bases between. CDR3 sequence (DNA): TGTGCCAGCAGTCTCGACAGACTAGCGCAGTATTTT. Translating it yields CASSLDRLAQYF.

There are a few counts of this clone. The V call is TRBV7-2, the J call TRBJ2-5; TRBD2 is a possible D gene (6 bases). Per germline, CDR1 SGHTA and CDR2 FQGNSA. This CDR3 region has 14 residues. Between the trimmed V and J ends, which lost 5 bases and 1 base, there was a span of 11 bases. The DNA for the CDR3 is TGTGCCAGCAGCACACAGACTAGCCAAGAGACCCAGTACTTC. Its protein is CASSTQTSQETQYF. The entire variable domain, with the rest obtained from reference TRBV7-2 and TRBJ2-5, is as follows: GAGVSQSPSNKVTEKGKDVELRCDPISGHTALYWYRQSLGQGLEFLIYFQGNSAPDKSGLPSDRFSAERTGGSVSTLTIQRTQQEDSAVYLCASSTQTSQETQYFGPGTRLLVL.

The rearrangement links TRBV5-1 to TRBJ2-2; D possibly corresponds to TRBD2 (6 bases). The germline V and J ends were trimmed by 4 bases and 5 bases, with 9 bases remaining between them. This CDR3 has 13 amino acids. The V gene's germline CDR1 is SGHRS and CDR2 YFSETQ. This CDR3 is CASSPGLTGELFF. CDR3 DNA: TGCGCCAGCAGCCCCGGACTAACCGGGGAGCTGTTTTTT. The full variable domain, completed using reference TRBV5-1 and TRBJ2-2, is KAGVTQTPRYLIKTRGQQVTLSCSPISGHRSVSWYQQTPGQGLQFLFEYFSETQRNKGNFPGRFSGRQFSNSRSEMNVSTLELGDSALYLCASSPGLTGELFFGEGSRLTVL.

In this sample, this clone turned up a few times. The V gene is TRBV4-2, the J gene TRBJ2-6; 9 bases map to TRBD1. Germline assignment: CDR1 LGHNA and CDR2 YNFKEQ. V lost 1 base to trimming and J lost 3 bases; unmatched junction nucleotides: 10. This CDR3 contains 19 residues. CDR3 coding DNA: TGTGCCAGCAGCCAAGGAATAGGACAGGGGATTGTTGGGGCCAACGTCCTGACTTTC. This sequence encodes CASSQGIGQGIVGANVLTF.

The chain couples TRBV27 to TRBJ2-7; TRBD1 might be the D (5 bases). CDR3 length equals 16 residues. Trimming removed 5 bases from V and 4 bases from J, with 21 bases in between. Looked up from germline, CDR1 is MNHEY and CDR2 is SMNVEV (reference sequence). The CDR3 sequence: CASSQRQGGGKYEQYF. CDR3 nucleotide sequence: TGTGCCAGCAGTCAAAGGCAGGGTGGTGGAAAGTACGAGCAGTACTTC.

For this clone: The DNA is omitted, as the CDR3 cannot be located on it reliably, and the CDR3 follows TCRdb's listing. This rearrangement joins TRBV7-3 to TRBJ2-7; TRBD1 is the table's D call and was not checked against the DNA. Germline CDR1 and CDR2: SGHTA and FQGTGA. The CDR3 is 16 residues long, counting both termini. This CDR3 is CASSFGPGQGAGEQYF.

This clone came up a few times. V and J are TRBV18 and TRBJ1-2; TRBD1 matches at 9 bases. Per the germline V gene, CDR1 is KGHSH and CDR2 is LQKENI. The V gene end was trimmed by 4 bases and the J gene end by 6 bases; junction bases not matched to a gene: 9. This CDR3 region has 15 residues. In DNA, the CDR3 is TGTGCCAGCTCACTGTCTTCCGGGACAGGGCATGGCTACACCTTC. Amino acid sequence: CASSLSSGTGHGYTF.

The chain recombines TRBV2 with TRBJ2-5, with TRBD2 matching 12 bases. Germline V gene sequence: CDR1 SNHLY, CDR2 FYNNEI. The length of the CDR3 is 14 residues. V lost 8 bases and J lost 3; bases outside the gene matches: 4. CDR3 DNA sequence: TGTGCCAGCGGAGGACTAGCGGGAAAAGAGACCCAGTACTTC. Translation gives CASGGLAGKETQYF.

A few counts support this clone. The CDR3 reads CASSLLAGEAYNEQFF. CDR3 DNA: TGCGCCAGCAGCTTGTTAGCGGGAGAAGCCTACAATGAGCAGTTCTTC. The chain uses TRBV5-1 and TRBJ2-1, with 9 bases matching TRBD2. There are 16 residues in the CDR3. Germline trimming cut 1 base from V and 2 bases from J; bases unmatched to any gene: 4. Germline CDR1 is SGHRS and CDR2 is YFSETQ.

This clone was seen a handful of times. The rearrangement joins TRBV5-6 to TRBJ1-5; no clear D. Between the trimmed V and J ends, which lost 0 bases and 4 bases, there was a span of 11 bases. CDR3 length: 15 residues. The germline gives CDR1 SGHDT, CDR2 YYEEEE. CDR3 sequence (DNA): TGTGCCAGCAGCTTGGGGCGGATGACGAATCAGCCCCAGCATTTT. Amino acid sequence: CASSLGRMTNQPQHF.

The rearrangement uses TRBV13 and TRBJ2-7, with 7 bases identical to TRBD1. This CDR3 is 13 amino acids long. J was trimmed by 7 bases and V by 5 bases; bases with no gene match: 8. Germline loops: CDR1 PRHDT, CDR2 FYEKMQ (reference sequence). The CDR3 is CASSKKGAYEQYF. CDR3 in DNA: TGTGCCAGCAGCAAAAAGGGGGCATATGAGCAGTACTTC.

The rearrangement uses TRBV6-5 and TRBJ2-3; tentative D call: TRBD2 (5 bases). Germline CDR1 reads MNHEY; CDR2 reads SVGAGI. The CDR3 loop spans 14 amino acids. Trimming pared 5 bases from V and 0 bases from J, leaving 9 bases between. DNA of the CDR3: TGTGCCAGCAGTCCAGACTACAGCACAGATACGCAGTATTTT. Its protein product is CASSPDYSTDTQYF.

This clone was counted a few times. J is TRBJ2-6 and V is TRBV7-3; 9 bases fit TRBD2. The germline V gene encodes CDR1 SGHTA and CDR2 FQGTGA. The CDR3 runs 16 residues. V was pared by 3 bases and J by 4 bases, with 4 bases of the junction left unmatched. The CDR3 DNA is TGTGCCAGCAGCTTGGGACTAGCCCTCGGGGCCAACGTCCTGACTTTC. Amino acids: CASSLGLALGANVLTF.

The chain joins TRBV28 to TRBJ2-3; 7 bases align to TRBD2. Trimming removed 4 bases from V and 1 base from J; junction bases left unmatched: 5. The CDR3 is 15 residues long. Germline V gives CDR1 MDHEN, CDR2 SYDVKM. DNA for the CDR3: TGTGCCAGCAGTTCGGGGGGAGCCGGCACAGATACGCAGTATTTT. Amino acids: CASSSGGAGTDTQYF.

This chain links TRBV28 with TRBJ2-5, with D perhaps TRBD2 (5 bases). The V end was cut by 10 bases, the J end by 4 bases, with 16 bases between. Germline CDR1 MDHEN, CDR2 SYDVKM. The CDR3 loop spans 13 amino acids. The CDR3 is CATGLLGRETQYF. CDR3 sequence (DNA): TGTGCCACCGGCCTACTAGGTCGAGAGACCCAGTACTTC.

This clone was found a few times. The rearrangement links TRBV4-3 to TRBJ2-7; maybe TRBD1 (6 bases). With 0 bases removed from V and 4 bases from J, the gap between germline ends came to 13 bases. Germline V gives CDR1 LGHNA, CDR2 YSLEER. The CDR3 is made up of 15 amino acids. The DNA of the CDR3 is TGCGCCAGCAGCCAAGAACGGACAGTCTGGTACGAGCAGTACTTC. Translated, it gives CASSQERTVWYEQYF.

This clone was picked up a small number of times. The rearrangement uses TRBV29-1 and TRBJ1-1, with a tentative D call TRBD1 (6 bases). The CDR3 length is 15 residues. Per the germline V gene, CDR1 is SQVTM and CDR2 is ANQGSEA. The V gene lost 0 bases and the J gene lost 1 base, with 12 bases spanning the gap. DNA for the CDR3: TGCAGCGTTGAAGATCCGGGGGGGGCGAACACTGAAGCTTTCTTT. This gives the protein CSVEDPGGANTEAFF.

V usage is TRBV30 and J usage is TRBJ2-7, with 12 positions matching TRBD1. Per germline, CDR1 GTSNPN and CDR2 SVGIG (reference sequence). V trimming: 0 bases; J trimming: 4 bases; junction bases outside the gene matches: 1. This CDR3 contains 14 residues. The CDR3 sequence is CAWSVGQGAYEQYF. DNA of the CDR3: TGTGCCTGGAGTGTGGGACAGGGGGCTTACGAGCAGTACTTC.

This clone has just a few counts. The chain carries TRBV7-2 and TRBJ2-1, with D tentatively TRBD1 (6 bases). Germline V gene sequence: CDR1 SGHTA, CDR2 FQGNSA. Trimming took 8 bases from V and 4 from J, leaving 12 bases between them. This CDR3 is built from 13 residues. The CDR3 loop is CASRDNLYNEQFF. CDR3 nucleotides: TGTGCCAGCCGGGACAACCTTTACAATGAGCAGTTCTTC.

The chain is built from TRBV7-3 and TRBJ2-3; a possible D gene is TRBD1 (6 bases). V lost 5 bases and J 4 bases, leaving 10 bases between the germline ends. There are 13 residues in the CDR3. Germline CDR1 SGHTA, CDR2 FQGTGA. Here the CDR3 DNA reads TGTGCCAGCAGCCGACAGGATGCAGATACGCAGTATTTT. This translates into CASSRQDADTQYF.